A selection of T cell receptor beta chains follows, all from one sample in a study of early T cells in non-severe SARS-CoV-2 infection. TCRdb itself ran the 5' RACE reads through MiXCR, one entry per CDR3 protein. The sample yields approximately 70,000 distinct CDR3 sequences, over 9.5% seen once. This specimen was whole blood, taken at baseline. The receptors shown here come from an adult who was a healthcare worker with PCR-confirmed SARS-CoV-2 infection or an uninfected control (not recorded which). Each CDR3 is given with its conserved first and last residue. D genes are given only for firm matches. Clone sizes are given selectively: once, few, many, or a class where the clone is expanded.

TRBD1 | few | 16 | TRBJ1-1 | TRBV6-1 | TGTGCCAGCAGTGTGACAGGGTATCTACTGAACACTGAAGCTTTCTTT | CASSVTGYLLNTEAFF
TRBD1 | - | 15 | TRBJ1-6 | TRBV6-1 | TGTGCCAGCAGTTCGCCGGGACAGGGGAATTCACCCCTCCACTTT | CASSSPGQGNSPLHF
- | many | 12 | TRBJ2-3 | TRBV30 | TGTGCCTGGGGGACTCGACTGGATACGCAGTATTTT | CAWGTRLDTQYF
TRBD1 | few | 15 | TRBJ1-1 | TRBV27 | TGTGCCAGCTCTAGACAGGGGGTCCGTGGCACTGAAGCTTTCTTT | CASSRQGVRGTEAFF
- | - | 11 | TRBJ2-2 | TRBV29-1 | TGCAGCGTTAGAGGGTCCGGGGAGCTGTTTTTT | CSVRGSGELFF
- | - | 12 | TRBJ2-1 | TRBV11-3 | TGTGCCAGCAGCTTAGATCGGACTGAGCAGTTCTTC | CASSLDRTEQFF
TRBD1 | few | 19 | TRBJ2-3 | TRBV7-2 | TGTGCCAGCAGCTTAGCCAGGGGGCGTGCGGGTCTTCACACAGATACGCAGTATTTT | CASSLARGRAGLHTDTQYF
TRBD1 | few | 15 | TRBJ2-3 | TRBV5-1 | TGCGCCAGCAGCGGAAGACAGGGGGCGACAGATACGCAGTATTTT | CASSGRQGATDTQYF
TRBD2 | - | 15 | TRBJ2-7 | TRBV6-5 | TGTGCCAGCAGGCCAGCGGGGGACCTCTCCTACGAGCAGTACTTC | CASRPAGDLSYEQYF
- | - | 16 | TRBJ2-2 | TRBV5-1 | TGCGCCAGCAGCTCCTCAGGTGGAGGTCCGACCGGGGAGCTGTTTTTT | CASSSSGGGPTGELFF
TRBD1 | - | 15 | TRBJ1-6 | TRBV10-3 | TGTGCCATCAGGCCGGACAGGGTAGATAATTCACCCCTCCACTTT | CAIRPDRVDNSPLHF
- | - | 13 | TRBJ2-7 | TRBV18 | TGTGCCAGCTCACCCGGGGCGGATACGGAGCAGTACTTC | CASSPGADTEQYF
- | few | 16 | TRBJ2-3 | TRBV5-6 | TGTGCCAGCAGCTTGATGTACCTATTAGGAGGAGATACGCAGTATTTT | CASSLMYLLGGDTQYF
- | few | 12 | TRBJ1-6 | TRBV20-1 | TGCAGTGCTAGTGGGGCAAATTCACCCCTCCACTTT | CSASGANSPLHF
- | - | 14 | TRBJ1-2 | TRBV5-5 | TGTGCCAGCAGCTTGGGTCGAAATGACTATGGCTACACCTTC | CASSLGRNDYGYTF
- | many | 13 | TRBJ1-1 | TRBV30 | TGTGCCTGGAGTAACTCTCGGAACACTGAAGCTTTCTTT | CAWSNSRNTEAFF
- | many | 15 | TRBJ1-5 | TRBV9 | TGTGCCAGCAGCGTAGGGGCCACGAGCAATCAGCCCCAGCATTTT | CASSVGATSNQPQHF
- | - | 13 | TRBJ1-1 | TRBV7-9 | TGTGCCAGCAGCTTTTCCGGGGACACTGAAGCTTTCTTT | CASSFSGDTEAFF
TRBD2 | many | 15 | TRBJ2-1 | TRBV10-3 | TGTGCCATCAGTGTAATAGCGGGGGGGCCAAGTGAGCAGTTCTTC | CAISVIAGGPSEQFF
TRBD2 | - | 16 | TRBJ2-3 | TRBV30 | TGTGCCTGGAGTCGTCGACTAGCGCAAAGCACAGATACGCAGTATTTT | CAWSRRLAQSTDTQYF
TRBD1 | - | 13 | TRBJ2-7 | TRBV9 | TGTGCCAGCAGCGTAGTGACAGGGGGCGAGCAGTACTTC | CASSVVTGGEQYF
- | - | 16 | TRBJ2-1 | TRBV20-1 | TGCAGTGCCCCCGCCCCCGACAGAGGCTCGGGGAATGAGCAGTTCTTC | CSAPAPDRGSGNEQFF
- | - | 14 | TRBJ2-1 | TRBV2 | TGTGCCAGCTTAAGAGATGGCTCCTACAATGAGCAGTTCTTC | CASLRDGSYNEQFF